What follows are 14 T cell receptor beta chains derived from one specimen sequenced in a study of cytomegalovirus exposure and HLA in healthy donors. PCR amplification relied on 60 Vbeta primers (plus 13 Jbeta primers). The method was immunoSEQ multiplex PCR; TCRdb's version includes in-frame clones alone and lacks a portion of them. The top ten hold about 6.9% of the sample, which has 130,000 to 150,000 clones, around 77% seen once. The source material was PBMCs. All receptors derive from a woman aged 40 to 50 in good health and CMV-seropositive.

J is TRBJ2-1 and V is TRBV15; 8 bases are a match to TRBD2. Unmatched junction bases numbered 8, after V lost 3 bases and J lost 7 bases. The CDR3 runs 15 residues. Germline V lookup: CDR1 LNHNV, CDR2 YYDKDF (reference sequence). The CDR3 bases are TGTGCCACCAGCAGGAACGGGGGGGCGCTAAATGAGCAGTTCTTC. Its translation: CATSRNGGALNEQFF.

This rearrangement joins TRBV5-1 to TRBJ1-6; 10 positions agree with TRBD1. The CDR3 is made up of 16 amino acids. CDR1 SGHRS and CDR2 YFSETQ come from the germline V gene. V was clipped by 2 bases and J by 6 bases; unmatched bases: 5. The CDR3 DNA reads TGCGCCAGCAGCTTAGGGACAGGGGCCGGTAATTCACCCCTCCACTTT. This translates into CASSLGTGAGNSPLHF.

The chain links TRBV4-1 to TRBJ1-1; 8 positions match TRBD1. The junction had 8 bases not matched to a gene; V was cut back by 4 bases and J by 4 bases. Germline V gene lookup returns CDR1 MGHRA and CDR2 YSYEKL. The CDR3 is made up of 15 amino acids. The CDR3 DNA follows: TGCGCCAGCAGCCGGCCAGGGGGCGCCTTCACTGAAGCTTTCTTT. As protein: CASSRPGGAFTEAFF.

This clone was seen just once. The chain combines TRBV19 with TRBJ2-1; TRBD1 aligns across 7 bases. There are 14 residues in the CDR3. J gave up 8 bases and V 4 bases, and 8 bases lay outside the gene matches. The germline gives CDR1 LNHDA, CDR2 SQIVND (reference sequence). The CDR3 nucleotides are TGTGCCAGTAGTACCCCGGGACAGTTCCATGAGCAGTTCTTC. Amino acid sequence: CASSTPGQFHEQFF.

The genes are TRBV6-5 and TRBJ2-7; D may match TRBD1 or TRBD2 (5 bases each). CDR1 MNHEY and CDR2 SVGAGI come from the germline V gene. The germline V and J ends were trimmed by 10 bases and 0 bases, with 16 bases remaining between them. The CDR3 loop spans 14 amino acids. CDR3 bases: TGTGCCACCAGAGGGGCCTCGAGCTCCTACGAGCAGTACTTC. Its translation is CATRGASSSYEQYF.

This chain connects TRBV14 to TRBJ1-6; 7 nucleotides line up with TRBD1. The CDR3 loop spans 15 amino acids. The ends lost 5 bases at V and 4 bases at J; junction bases unmatched: 5. Per the germline V gene, CDR1 is SGHDN and CDR2 is FVKESK. This chain's CDR3 is CASSRTGDYNSPLHF. CDR3 DNA sequence: TGTGCCAGCAGCAGGACAGGAGATTATAATTCACCCCTCCACTTT.

V gene TRBV5-1 combines with J gene TRBJ2-2, with D unresolved. V was clipped by 0 bases and J by 3 bases, with 9 bases between them. Germline V lookup: CDR1 SGHRS, CDR2 YFSETQ. This CDR3 has 15 amino acids. CDR3 in amino acids: CASSLERPDTGELFF. The CDR3 bases are TGCGCCAGCAGCTTGGAGAGGCCGGACACCGGGGAGCTGTTTTTT.

This clone was picked up a small number of times. This chain joins TRBV6-4 and TRBJ2-1; 9 positions match TRBD2. Germline CDR1 MRHNA, CDR2 SNTAGT. The CDR3 length is 15 residues. The trim removed 4 bases at V and 7 bases at J, leaving 8 bases unmatched. The CDR3 nucleotides are TGTGCCAGCAGTGTAAAAGCGGGGGGAGAAAATGAGCAGTTCTTC. The encoded protein is CASSVKAGGENEQFF.

This chain links TRBV11-2 with TRBJ1-1; D call uncertain. The CDR3 has 14 amino acids. Per the germline V gene, CDR1 is SGHAT and CDR2 is FQNNGV. The germline V and J ends were trimmed by 3 bases and 1 base, with 9 bases remaining between them. This CDR3 is CASSFLEGNTEAFF. As DNA, the CDR3 is TGTGCCAGCAGCTTCCTCGAGGGGAACACTGAAGCTTTCTTT.

The chain combines TRBV19 with TRBJ2-1; 7 bases match TRBD2. The CDR3 runs to 12 residues. Per germline, CDR1 LNHDA and CDR2 SQIVND (reference sequence). V shed 8 bases and J 8 bases; nucleotides not matched to a gene: 6. The CDR3: CASGGGLHEQFF. CDR3 in DNA: TGTGCCAGTGGGGGGGGATTGCATGAGCAGTTCTTC.

The chain carries TRBV7-9 and TRBJ2-3; 10 nucleotides agree with TRBD2. The CDR3 is 17 residues long. V was pared by 4 bases and J by 1 base, with 8 bases of the junction left unmatched. The germline V gene has CDR1 SEHNR and CDR2 FQNEAQ (reference sequence). CDR3 protein: CASSSIGAGGRTDTQYF. In DNA form, the CDR3 reads TGTGCCAGCAGCTCCATCGGAGCGGGGGGGCGCACAGATACGCAGTATTTT. Full variable domain (rest looked up from reference TRBV7-9 and TRBJ2-3): DTGVSQNPRHKITKRGQNVTFRCDPISEHNRLYWYRQTLGQGPEFLTYFQNEAQLEKSRLLSDRFSAERPKGSFSTLEIQRTEQGDSAMYLCASSSIGAGGRTDTQYFGPGTRLTVL.

This chain links TRBV19 with TRBJ1-1; maybe TRBD1 (6 bases). V shed 4 bases and J shed 4 bases, with 13 bases lying between them. This CDR3 has 14 amino acids. Germline V gene sequence: CDR1 LNHDA, CDR2 SQIVND (reference sequence). In DNA, the CDR3 is TGTGCCAGTAGTACAACAGGGTCTGCCACTGAAGCTTTCTTT. Translation gives CASSTTGSATEAFF.

The chain carries TRBV10-2 and TRBJ2-2, with D possibly being TRBD2 (7 bases). CDR1 WSHSY and CDR2 SAAADI come from the germline V gene. Trimming took 4 bases from V and 11 from J, leaving 20 bases between them. The CDR3 covers 15 residues. The CDR3 DNA reads TGCGCCAGCAGTGCGGCGGGGGCCCGGTATGTCGAGCTGTTTTTT. Amino acids: CASSAAGARYVELFF.

The rearrangement joins TRBV5-1 to TRBJ2-7; 8 bases map to TRBD1. Germline V CDR1 and CDR2: SGHRS, YFSETQ. The CDR3 extends over 14 amino acids. J gave up 4 bases and V 5 bases, and 8 bases lay outside the gene matches. The CDR3 sequence is CASRFGQGDYEQYF. The CDR3 DNA is TGCGCCAGCAGATTCGGACAGGGTGATTACGAGCAGTACTTC.